The 5 T cell receptor beta chains listed next were all sequenced from one sample in a study of cytomegalovirus exposure and HLA in healthy donors. Sequenced by immunoSEQ multiplex PCR; TCRdb stores in-frame clones only, minus some. The sample includes roughly 220,000 clones, roughly 88% of them seen just once. Sequenced sample: PBMCs. Receptors originate from a woman between 25 and 40 years old in good health and CMV-seropositive.

The chain recombines TRBV10-3 with TRBJ1-2; D is perhaps TRBD1 (5 bases). Germline V gene sequence: CDR1 ENHRY, CDR2 SYGVKD. This CDR3 region has 16 residues. Trimming stripped 6 bases from V and 1 base from J, with 18 bases between. The CDR3 region has the DNA TGTGCCATCAGGCAGTACCCCGACAGACATAACTATGGCTACACCTTC. Amino acid sequence: CAIRQYPDRHNYGYTF.

The V and J genes are TRBV27 and TRBJ1-2, with D maybe TRBD1 (5 bases). Germline V gene data show CDR1 as MNHEY and CDR2 as SMNVEV (reference sequence). The CDR3 runs 16 residues. V was pared by 5 bases and J by 8 bases, with 24 bases between. DNA for the CDR3: TGTGCCAGCAGTCCACTCCTCCAGGGTCAAAGAGGGGGCTACACCTTC. Protein: CASSPLLQGQRGGYTF.

This chain links TRBV7-3 with TRBJ1-1; D is unresolved. The CDR3 consists of 13 residues. Looked up from germline, CDR1 is SGHTA and CDR2 is FQGTGA. V shed 2 bases and J shed 1 base, with 5 bases lying between them. The CDR3 protein is CASSLFKNTEAFF. CDR3 DNA: TGTGCCAGCAGCTTATTCAAGAACACTGAAGCTTTCTTT. The full variable domain, its missing parts supplied by reference TRBV7-3 and TRBJ1-1, is GAGVSQTPSNKVTEKGKYVELRCDPISGHTALYWYRQSLGQGPEFLIYFQGTGAADDSGLPNDRFFAVRPEGSVSTLKIQRTERGDSAVYLCASSLFKNTEAFFGQGTRLTVV.

The chain links TRBV7-3 to TRBJ2-1, with TRBD2 matching 7 bases. V dropped 1 base and J dropped 8; count of bases not matched to a gene: 8. Germline V gene data show CDR1 as SGHTA and CDR2 as FQGTGA. This CDR3 spans 15 amino acids. CDR3 loop: CASSLIAGVLDEQFF. In DNA form, the CDR3 reads TGTGCCAGCAGCTTAATTGCGGGAGTTCTCGATGAGCAGTTCTTC.

This clone was picked up a small number of times. The rearrangement links TRBV6-6 to TRBJ1-5; no reliable D call. The V end lost 0 bases, the J end lost 6 bases, and 6 bases lay between the germline ends. CDR3 length: 13 amino acids. Germline CDR1 and CDR2: MNHNY and SVGAGI (reference sequence). The chain's CDR3 is CASSYSITQPQHF. The CDR3 DNA follows: TGTGCCAGCAGTTACTCGATTACTCAGCCCCAGCATTTT.